This T cell receptor beta chain was identified during a study of blood T cell repertoires in COVID-19. Sequencing was performed with immunoSEQ multiplex PCR; in TCRdb, only in-frame clones are kept and a portion is missing. The data show a few hundred thousand clones, with over 75% seen just once and 8% to 10% held by the top ten. After removal of 0 bases from V and 0 bases from J, the junction contained 6 bases not matched to a gene. CDR3 length equals 18 residues. Germline V lookup: CDR1 SGHRS, CDR2 YFSETQ. All recovered Cohort 3 donors got two negative PCRs, got clearance, or saw symptom resolution.

The receptor was isolated from a middle-aged woman who had recovered from COVID-19. The chain links TRBV5-1 to TRBJ2-3; 11 bases match TRBD2. The sequenced sample was PBMCs or T cells enriched from blood (not recorded which). CDR3 in DNA: TGCGCCAGCAGCTTGGAGGGACTAGCGGCCACTAGCACAGATACGCAGTATTTT. It is translated as CASSLEGLAATSTDTQYF.